This record covers a single TCR beta chain. This entry comes from a study of blood T cell repertoires in COVID-19. The table came from immunoSEQ multiplex PCR; TCRdb's copy has only in-frame clones and leaves some out. The profile shows 150,000 to 200,000 clones, roughly 77% of them singletons. The clonotype originates from a woman of 80 years or more with COVID-19, enrolled during active disease. The sequenced material came from peripheral blood.

This CDR3 reads CARLGETVWEQYF. CDR3 sequence (DNA): TGCGCCAGACTTGGGGAGACGGTCTGGGAGCAGTACTTC. J is TRBJ2-7 and V is TRBV23-1; D might be TRBD2 (5 bases). TRBV23-1 is noted as an ORF with a role that remains uncertain. The CDR3 consists of 13 residues. Between the trimmed V and J ends, which lost 9 bases and 7 bases, there was a span of 19 bases.